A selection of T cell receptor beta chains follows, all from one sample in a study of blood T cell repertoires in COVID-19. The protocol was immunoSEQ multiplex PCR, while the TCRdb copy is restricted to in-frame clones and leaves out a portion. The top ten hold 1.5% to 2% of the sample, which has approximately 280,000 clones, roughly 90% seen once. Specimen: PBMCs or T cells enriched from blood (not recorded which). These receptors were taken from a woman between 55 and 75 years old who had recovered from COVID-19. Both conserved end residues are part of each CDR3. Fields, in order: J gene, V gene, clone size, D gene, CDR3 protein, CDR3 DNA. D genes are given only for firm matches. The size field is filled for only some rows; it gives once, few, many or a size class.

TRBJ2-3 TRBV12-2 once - CASRPPIVPNTQYF TGTGCAAGTCGCCCTCCCATAGTGCCGAATACGCAGTATTTT
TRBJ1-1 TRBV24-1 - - CATSDSRVGNTEAFF TGTGCCACCAGTGATTCCAGGGTGGGGAACACTGAAGCTTTCTTT
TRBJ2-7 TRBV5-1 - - CASSRGGTSNYEQYF TGCGCCAGCAGTCGTGGAGGGACCTCGAACTACGAGCAGTACTTC
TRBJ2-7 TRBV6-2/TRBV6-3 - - CASSWTTYEQYF TGTGCCAGCAGTTGGACTACCTACGAGCAGTACTTC
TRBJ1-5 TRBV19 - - CASRDGWRGNQPQHF TGTGCCAGTAGGGATGGGTGGAGAGGCAATCAGCCCCAGCATTTT
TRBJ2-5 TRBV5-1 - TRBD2 CASSGAGMGETQYF TGCGCCAGCAGTGGAGCGGGGATGGGGGAGACCCAGTACTTC
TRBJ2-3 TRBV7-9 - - CASSNRDNTDTQYF TGTGCCAGCAGCAACCGGGACAACACAGATACGCAGTATTTT
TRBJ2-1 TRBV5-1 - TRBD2 CASSPGTSGGYNEQFF TGCGCCAGCAGCCCCGGGACTAGCGGGGGGTACAATGAGCAGTTCTTC
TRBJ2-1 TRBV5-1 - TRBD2 CASSFTSGSLNEQFF TGCGCCAGCAGCTTTACCAGCGGGAGTTTAAATGAGCAGTTCTTC
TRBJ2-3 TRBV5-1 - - CASSFTGPDTQYF TGCGCCAGCAGCTTTACAGGCCCAGATACGCAGTATTTT
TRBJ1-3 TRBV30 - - CAWSPYSLPGNTIYF TGTGCCTGGAGCCCCTACAGTTTACCCGGAAACACCATATATTTT
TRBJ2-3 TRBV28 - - CASFNPRSTDTQYF TGTGCCAGCTTCAATCCTAGGAGCACAGATACGCAGTATTTT
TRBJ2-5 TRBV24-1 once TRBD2 CATSDLGTILYF TGTGCCACCAGTGATTTAGGGACTATTTTATACTTC
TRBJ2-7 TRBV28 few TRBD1 CASSFSTGGWYEQYF TGTGCCAGCAGTTTTAGTACAGGGGGCTGGTACGAGCAGTACTTC
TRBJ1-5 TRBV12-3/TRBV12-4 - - CASSRLSNQPQHF TGTGCCAGCAGCCGACTTAGCAATCAGCCCCAGCATTTT
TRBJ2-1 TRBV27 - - CASSLIRGFGNEQFF TGTGCCAGCAGTTTGATTCGGGGGTTCGGTAATGAGCAGTTCTTC